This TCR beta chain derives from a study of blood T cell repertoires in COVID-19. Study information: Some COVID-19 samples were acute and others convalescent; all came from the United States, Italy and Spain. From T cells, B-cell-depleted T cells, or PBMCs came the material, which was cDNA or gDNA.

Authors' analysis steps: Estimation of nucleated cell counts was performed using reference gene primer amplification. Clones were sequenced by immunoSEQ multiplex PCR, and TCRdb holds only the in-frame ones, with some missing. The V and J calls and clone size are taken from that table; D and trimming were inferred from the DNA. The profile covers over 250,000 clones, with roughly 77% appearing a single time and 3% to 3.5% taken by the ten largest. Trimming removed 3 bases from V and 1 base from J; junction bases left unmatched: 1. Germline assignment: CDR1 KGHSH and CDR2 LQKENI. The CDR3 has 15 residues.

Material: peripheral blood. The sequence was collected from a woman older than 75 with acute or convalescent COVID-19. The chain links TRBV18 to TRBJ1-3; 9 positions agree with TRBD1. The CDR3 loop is CASSPTGGSGNTIYF. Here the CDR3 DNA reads TGTGCCAGCTCACCGACAGGGGGATCTGGAAACACCATATATTTT.